These 28 T cell receptor beta chains came from one sample sequenced in a study of cytomegalovirus exposure and HLA in healthy donors. Primers: 60 Vbeta forward and 13 Jbeta reverse. Profiling relied on immunoSEQ multiplex PCR, and the TCRdb table lists in-frame clones only, not all of them. The table has 150,000 to 200,000 clones, roughly three quarters seen once; the top ten hold around 1.5%. The specimen was PBMCs. These receptors all come from a woman between 50 and 59 years old in good health and CMV-seronegative.

This clone occurred a few times. The genes are TRBV5-1 and TRBJ2-3; D is perhaps TRBD1 (5 bases). With 3 bases removed from V and 0 bases from J, the gap between germline ends came to 14 bases. The CDR3 length is 16 residues. Germline V gene lookup returns CDR1 SGHRS and CDR2 YFSETQ. This CDR3 is CASSSRQFTSTDTQYF. The CDR3 DNA follows: TGCGCCAGCAGCTCCCGACAGTTCACGAGCACAGATACGCAGTATTTT.

V gene TRBV7-2 combines with J gene TRBJ2-2, with D perhaps TRBD2 (5 bases). With 2 bases removed from V and 0 bases from J, the gap between germline ends came to 7 bases. This CDR3 is built from 15 residues. Germline V gene lookup returns CDR1 SGHTA and CDR2 FQGNSA. CDR3 residues: CASSLKRPNTGELFF. The CDR3 region has the DNA TGTGCCAGCAGCTTAAAGCGGCCGAACACCGGGGAGCTGTTTTTT.

J is TRBJ2-2 and V is TRBV29-1, with 10 bases that match TRBD1. CDR3 length: 13 amino acids. Trimming cost V 7 bases and J 7 bases; bases outside gene matches: 6. Germline lookup yields CDR1 SQVTM and CDR2 ANQGSEA. CDR3 loop: CSAGQGVNGELFF. The CDR3 DNA sequence: TGCAGCGCAGGACAGGGGGTTAACGGGGAGCTGTTTTTT.

This sequence joins TRBV7-9 and TRBJ2-5; 8 bases map to TRBD2. Germline CDR1 is SEHNR and CDR2 is FQNEAQ (reference sequence). Trimming removed 3 bases from V and 5 bases from J; junction bases left unmatched: 8. CDR3 size: 15 residues. This CDR3 reads CASSFSGGPRETQYF. For the CDR3, the DNA is TGTGCCAGCAGCTTTTCGGGAGGGCCGCGGGAGACCCAGTACTTC. Supplemented by reference TRBV7-9 and TRBJ2-5, the full variable domain reads DTGVSQNPRHKITKRGQNVTFRCDPISEHNRLYWYRQTLGQGPEFLTYFQNEAQLEKSRLLSDRFSAERPKGSFSTLEIQRTEQGDSAMYLCASSFSGGPRETQYFGPGTRLLVL.

The V and J genes are TRBV7-9 and TRBJ2-1; 8 nucleotides align to TRBD1. This CDR3 is 14 amino acids long. Germline loops: CDR1 SEHNR, CDR2 FQNEAQ (reference sequence). With V trimmed by 5 bases and J by 8 bases, 8 bases remained unmatched. The CDR3 spells CASSRTGSRDEQFF. Written as DNA, the CDR3 is TGTGCCAGCAGCCGGACAGGGAGCAGAGATGAGCAGTTCTTC.

The chain recombines TRBV29-1 with TRBJ2-3; 11 bases map to TRBD2. There are 14 residues in the CDR3. J lost 5 bases, V lost 6 bases, and 7 bases had no gene match. Germline-derived CDR1 and CDR2 are SQVTM and ANQGSEA. The CDR3 region is CSVLLAGVEDTQYF. CDR3 nucleotide sequence: TGCAGCGTATTACTAGCGGGAGTTGAAGATACGCAGTATTTT.

The rearrangement uses TRBV9 and TRBJ2-3, with 8 positions matching TRBD1. The CDR3 runs to 16 residues. Germline V gene data show CDR1 as SGDLS and CDR2 as YYNGEE. V gave up 2 bases and J gave up 3 bases; unmatched junction bases: 8. The CDR3: CASSVNRGFVTDTQYF. CDR3 coding DNA: TGTGCCAGCAGCGTTAACAGGGGGTTTGTTACAGATACGCAGTATTTT.

The gene calls are TRBV5-1 and TRBJ1-5; no clear D. This CDR3 region has 13 residues. V lost 1 base, J lost 5 bases, and 7 bases lay in between. Per the germline V gene, CDR1 is SGHRS and CDR2 is YFSETQ. The CDR3 DNA is TGCGCCAGCAGCTTGAACGGGGATCAGCCCCAGCATTTT. Its protein product is CASSLNGDQPQHF.

On this clone itself: The sample carries other DNA sequences with the same CDR3. The chain recombines TRBV20-1 with TRBJ2-7, with a possible D match to TRBD2 (5 bases). Germline V gene lookup returns CDR1 DFQATT and CDR2 SNEGSKA (reference sequence). This CDR3 has 11 residues. V was trimmed by 3 bases and J by 3 bases, leaving 6 bases between them. The CDR3 reads CSASRGYEQYF. CDR3 DNA: TGCAGTGCTAGTCGGGGCTACGAGCAGTACTTC.

The chain combines TRBV6-5 with TRBJ1-2; D not certain. The CDR3 runs to 12 residues. CDR1 is MNHEY and CDR2 is SVGAGI in the germline V gene. V shed 5 bases and J shed 2 bases, with 6 bases lying between them. CDR3 DNA: TGTGCCAGCAGTCCGGGGAACTATGGCTACACCTTC. It specifies CASSPGNYGYTF.

The CDR3 protein is CAISDRQEPGKLFF. The CDR3 bases are TGTGCCATCAGTGATCGACAGGAACCCGGCAAACTGTTTTTT. This chain links TRBV10-3 with TRBJ1-4; weak D call: TRBD1 (6 bases). Germline CDR1 ENHRY, CDR2 SYGVKD. The CDR3 totals 14 residues. Trimming cost V 3 bases and J 11 bases, with 16 bases left between them.

A single count supports this clone. This chain uses TRBV5-4 with TRBJ1-2, with 9 nucleotides matching TRBD1. The V segment lost 4 bases and the J segment 6 bases; nucleotides outside the gene matches: 7. Germline loops: CDR1 SGHNT, CDR2 YYREEE (reference sequence). The CDR3 covers 14 residues. The CDR3 sequence is CASSGTGQGHGYTF. The CDR3 region has the DNA TGTGCCAGCAGCGGGACGGGACAGGGACATGGCTACACCTTC. The complete variable domain, with remaining parts taken from reference TRBV5-4 and TRBJ1-2, reads ETGVTQSPTHLIKTRGQQVTLRCSSQSGHNTVSWYQQALGQGPQFIFQYYREEENGRGNFPPRFSGLQFPNYSSELNVNALELDDSALYLCASSGTGQGHGYTFGSGTRLTVV.

The chain is built from TRBV18 and TRBJ1-2; possible D gene TRBD1, 6 bases. Germline CDR1 KGHSH, CDR2 LQKENI. V lost 3 bases to trimming and J lost 6 bases, with 20 bases between them. This CDR3 has 16 amino acids. CDR3 bases: TGTGCCAGCTCACCCACCACTCCCACAGGGTTTCATGGCTACACCTTC. Translating gives CASSPTTPTGFHGYTF.

The chain is built from TRBV29-1 and TRBJ2-7; TRBD1 aligns across 8 bases. This CDR3 comprises 12 residues. V was pared by 7 bases and J by 7 bases, with 9 bases of the junction left unmatched. The germline gives CDR1 SQVTM, CDR2 ANQGSEA. The CDR3 here is CSGGQGSGEQYF. DNA of the CDR3: TGCAGCGGAGGACAGGGATCGGGAGAGCAGTACTTC.

The J gene is TRBJ2-5, the V gene TRBV7-2; TRBD2 matches 11 bases. The CDR3 spans 14 residues. Trimming cost V 3 bases and J 5 bases; bases outside gene matches: 2. Germline assignment: CDR1 SGHTA and CDR2 FQGNSA. The CDR3, as DNA: TGTGCCAGCAGCTTTTCTAGCGGGGGGGAGACCCAGTACTTC. It translates to CASSFSSGGETQYF.

The chain joins TRBV28 to TRBJ2-7; D gene uncertain. There are 13 residues in the CDR3. CDR1 and CDR2 (germline): MDHEN, SYDVKM. The V end lost 1 base, the J end lost 2 bases, and 6 bases lay between the germline ends. CDR3 sequence reads: CASSLYPTYEQYF. Here the CDR3 DNA reads TGTGCCAGCAGTTTATACCCTACCTACGAGCAGTACTTC.

The chain joins TRBV29-1 to TRBJ1-2; D is undetermined. The CDR3 length is 11 residues. Germline V CDR1 and CDR2: SQVTM, ANQGSEA. Trimming removed 6 bases at V and 7 bases at J, with 12 bases between. CDR3 loop: CSVPREGGYTF. CDR3 DNA sequence: TGCAGCGTCCCACGGGAGGGTGGCTACACCTTC.

The chain uses TRBV4-3 and TRBJ1-2, with TRBD1 matching 7 bases. Germline loops: CDR1 LGHNA, CDR2 YSLEER. The CDR3 contains 17 residues. J lost 1 base, V lost 0 bases, and 8 bases had no gene match. CDR3 coding DNA: TGCGCCAGCAGCCAAGATCGAGGGGACAGCATTAACTATGGCTACACCTTC. Its protein product is CASSQDRGDSINYGYTF.

The chain recombines TRBV6-5 with TRBJ1-2; D unclear. The CDR3 sequence is 13 residues long. The V end was cut by 7 bases, the J end by 6 bases, with 15 bases between. Germline loops: CDR1 MNHEY, CDR2 SVGAGI. CDR3 sequence reads: CASISLGGHGYTF. For the CDR3, the DNA is TGTGCCAGCATCAGTCTGGGAGGACATGGCTACACCTTC.

The chain joins TRBV29-1 to TRBJ2-7; D possibly corresponds to TRBD2 (7 bases). CDR3 length: 15 amino acids. The germline V gene has CDR1 SQVTM and CDR2 ANQGSEA. Trimming stripped 6 bases from V and 6 bases from J, with 24 bases between. The CDR3 region is CSVRPAGRGGGEQYF. As DNA, the CDR3 is TGCAGCGTCCGCCCCGCAGGGAGAGGGGGGGGCGAGCAGTACTTC.

In nucleotides, the CDR3 is TGCGCCAGCAGGGCGGGGGGGCGGGGGATTGATACGCAGTATTTT. Protein sequence: CASRAGGRGIDTQYF. J is TRBJ2-3 and V is TRBV23-1; the match to TRBD2 covers 9 bases. TRBV23-1 is an ORF, and what it does is uncertain. This CDR3 region has 15 residues. The trim removed 6 bases at V and 6 bases at J, leaving 10 bases unmatched.

The chain is built from TRBV27 and TRBJ1-2, with D perhaps TRBD1 (6 bases). Trimming took off 6 bases at V and 6 bases at J, with 20 bases between the two ends. Germline assignment: CDR1 MNHEY and CDR2 SMNVEV (reference sequence). CDR3 length: 15 residues. This CDR3 is CASRSLRDNMHGYTF. The CDR3 DNA follows: TGTGCCAGCAGATCCTTACGGGACAACATGCATGGCTACACCTTC.

V is TRBV11-2 and J is TRBJ2-5; 8 bases are shared with TRBD2. The V gene end was trimmed by 2 bases and the J gene end by 4 bases; junction bases not matched to a gene: 12. Per germline, CDR1 SGHAT and CDR2 FQNNGV. CDR3 length: 17 residues. The CDR3 DNA follows: TGTGCCAGCAGCTTATTGCTAGCGGGCGCCAACATAGAGACCCAGTACTTC. It codes for CASSLLLAGANIETQYF.

The rearrangement links TRBV19 to TRBJ2-4, with TRBD1 as a possible D gene (6 bases). V was shortened by 0 bases and J by 4 bases, with 16 bases between the two germline ends. Germline V gives CDR1 LNHDA, CDR2 SQIVND (reference sequence). The CDR3 length is 17 residues. CDR3 nucleotide sequence: TGTGCCAGTAGTATAGAGGGACACGGACGGTCAAAAAACATTCAGTACTTC. Protein: CASSIEGHGRSKNIQYF.

The table lists this clone with a few counts. The chain has TRBV2 and TRBJ1-6; TRBD1 agrees at 7 bases. V shed 5 bases and J 7 bases; nucleotides not matched to a gene: 5. CDR3 size: 14 residues. Germline V CDR1 and CDR2: SNHLY, FYNNEI. CDR3: CASSSQGWNSPLHF. The DNA for the CDR3 is TGTGCCAGCAGTTCACAGGGGTGGAATTCACCCCTCCACTTT.

The chain links TRBV19 to TRBJ1-2; 8 bases are a match to TRBD1. Germline V CDR1 and CDR2: LNHDA, SQIVND (reference sequence). The CDR3 has 12 residues. Trimming cost V 4 bases and J 6 bases; bases outside gene matches: 1. The CDR3 reads CASSKGQDGYTF. The DNA for the CDR3 is TGTGCCAGTAGTAAGGGACAGGATGGCTACACCTTC.

The chain couples TRBV23-1 to TRBJ1-5, with a tentative D call TRBD1 (5 bases). TRBV23-1 is known as an ORF, though its function is uncertain. The CDR3 covers 18 residues. Deletions cut 8 bases from V and 6 bases from J, with 29 bases between. CDR3 amino acids: CASAPEGPKSFDGQPQHF. The CDR3 nucleotides are TGCGCCAGCGCCCCGGAGGGGCCCAAAAGTTTTGATGGTCAGCCCCAGCATTTT.

This clone was counted ten times or more. The gene calls are TRBV14 and TRBJ1-4; 7 positions match TRBD1. The CDR3 extends over 15 amino acids. Germline V CDR1 and CDR2: SGHDN, FVKESK. After removal of 1 base from V and 8 bases from J, the junction contained 7 bases not matched to a gene. As DNA, the CDR3 is TGTGCCAGCAGCCAAGGGACAGGACTACCCGAAAAACTGTTTTTT. Translation gives CASSQGTGLPEKLFF.